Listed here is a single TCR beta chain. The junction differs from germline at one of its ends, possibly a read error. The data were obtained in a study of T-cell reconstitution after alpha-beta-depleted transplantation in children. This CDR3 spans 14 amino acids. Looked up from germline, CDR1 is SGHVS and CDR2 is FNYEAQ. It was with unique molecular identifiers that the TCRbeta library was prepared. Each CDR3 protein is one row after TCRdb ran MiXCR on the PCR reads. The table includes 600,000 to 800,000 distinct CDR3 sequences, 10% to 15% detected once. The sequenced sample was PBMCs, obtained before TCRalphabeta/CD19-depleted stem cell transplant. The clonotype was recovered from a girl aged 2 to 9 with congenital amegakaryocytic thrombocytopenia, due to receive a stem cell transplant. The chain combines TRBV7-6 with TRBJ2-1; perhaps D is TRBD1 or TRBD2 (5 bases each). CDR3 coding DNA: TGTGCCAGCAGCCTAGCCCCAAACAGGAATGAGCAGTTCTTC. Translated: CASSLAPNRNEQFF.